This T cell receptor beta chain originates from a study of blood T cell repertoires in COVID-19. At the level of the study: COVID-19 samples collected from the United States, Italy and Spain covered acute and convalescent phases.

In the source study's methods: Estimation of nucleated cell counts was performed using reference gene primer amplification. Clones were sequenced by immunoSEQ multiplex PCR, and TCRdb holds only the in-frame ones, with some missing. The V and J calls and clone size come from that table; D and trimming were worked out from the DNA. The sample yields 360,000 or so clones, approximately 89% seen once. Seattle-derived patients entered the study during active infection and were followed longitudinally. This sequence was found in a woman aged 55-69 years with COVID-19, enrolled during active disease. The sample taken for sequencing was peripheral blood.

CDR3 DNA sequence: TGTGCCGCCCGCCAGGGGCAGGAGAACACTGAAGCTTTCTTT. Residues: CAARQGQENTEAFF. V is TRBV27 and J is TRBJ1-1; D is possibly TRBD1 (6 bases). The CDR3 has 14 residues. The germline CDR1 and CDR2 sequences are MNHEY and SMNVEV (reference sequence). Deletions cut 11 bases from V and 1 base from J, with 17 bases between.